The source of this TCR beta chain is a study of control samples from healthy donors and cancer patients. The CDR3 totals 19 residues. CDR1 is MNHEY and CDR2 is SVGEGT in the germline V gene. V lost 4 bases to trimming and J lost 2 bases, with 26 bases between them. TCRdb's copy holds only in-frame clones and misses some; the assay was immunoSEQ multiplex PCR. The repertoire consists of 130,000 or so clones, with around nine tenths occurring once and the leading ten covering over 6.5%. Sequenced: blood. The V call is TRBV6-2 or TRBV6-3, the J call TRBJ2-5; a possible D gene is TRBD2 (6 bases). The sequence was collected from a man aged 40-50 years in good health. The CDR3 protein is CASSFFPIGGPAIQETQYF. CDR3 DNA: TGTGCCAGCAGTTTTTTTCCCATCGGGGGACCAGCCATTCAAGAGACCCAGTACTTC.